Listed below are T cell receptor beta chains from one sample, sequenced in a study of blood T cell repertoires in COVID-19. Sequencing was performed with immunoSEQ multiplex PCR; in TCRdb, only in-frame clones are kept and a portion is missing. The sample carries about 300,000 clones, approximately 84% recorded once. The sample consisted of PBMCs or T cells enriched from blood (not recorded which). These receptors were taken from a man under 40 who had recovered from COVID-19. Each CDR3 is given with its conserved first and last residue. The D gene is left open where the match is weak. Clone size is stated in some rows and not others, as once, few, many or a class when expanded.

TRBJ1-2,TRBV7-9,NA,NA,CASSFVGGLEGYTF,TGTGCCAGCAGCTTTGTAGGAGGGCTCGAGGGCTACACCTTC
TRBJ2-7,TRBV29-1,TRBD1,NA,CSFRTGTSYEQYF,TGCAGCTTCAGGACAGGGACCTCCTACGAGCAGTACTTC
TRBJ2-3,TRBV11-2,TRBD2,once,CASSLRERGGITDTQYF,TGTGCCAGCAGCTTAAGAGAGCGGGGGGGCATAACAGATACGCAGTATTTT
TRBJ1-5,TRBV11-3,NA,many,CASSIQVGQPQHF,TGTGCCAGCAGCATACAGGTTGGTCAGCCCCAGCATTTT
TRBJ2-3,TRBV24-1,NA,NA,CATSDRTDTDTQYF,TGTGCCACCAGTGATCGGACAGACACAGATACGCAGTATTTT
TRBJ1-6,TRBV7-9,TRBD1,once,CASSFGTGSNSPLHF,TGTGCCAGCAGCTTCGGGACAGGGAGCAATTCACCCCTCCACTTT
TRBJ1-2,TRBV19,TRBD1,NA,CASIPGQGNIGYTF,TGTGCCAGTATCCCCGGACAGGGGAATATTGGCTACACCTTC
TRBJ2-1,TRBV21-1,NA,once,CASTPGLAGGGEQFF,TGTGCCAGCACCCCCGGACTAGCGGGAGGGGGTGAGCAGTTCTTC
TRBJ2-1,TRBV30,TRBD1,NA,CAWSAGQGENEQFF,TGTGCCTGGAGCGCGGGACAGGGCGAAAATGAGCAGTTCTTC
TRBJ1-5,TRBV7-2,TRBD1,once,CASSPQGQGGQPQHF,TGTGCCAGCAGCCCACAGGGACAGGGAGGTCAGCCCCAGCATTTT
TRBJ2-1,TRBV15,TRBD1,NA,CATSRGRGTGGPIVTYEQFF,TGTGCCACCAGCAGAGGAAGAGGGACAGGGGGTCCTATTGTAACGTATGAGCAGTTCTTC
TRBJ1-1,TRBV29-1,TRBD1,NA,CSVVHGGHRGRTNTEAFF,TGCAGCGTTGTTCATGGGGGGCACAGGGGACGAACGAACACTGAAGCTTTCTTT
TRBJ2-3,TRBV4-1,TRBD2,NA,CASSQGTSGGSDTQYF,TGCGCCAGCAGCCAGGGGACTAGCGGGGGGTCCGATACGCAGTATTTT
TRBJ1-5,TRBV28,NA,NA,CASSLLKFGSHQPQHF,TGTGCCAGCAGTTTATTGAAGTTTGGGAGTCATCAGCCCCAGCATTTT
TRBJ2-7,TRBV18,TRBD2,NA,CASSVPGLAAEQYF,TGTGCCAGCTCAGTTCCGGGACTAGCAGCCGAGCAGTACTTC
TRBJ2-2,TRBV3-1/TRBV3-2,TRBD2,NA,CASSLLAGGGTGELFF,TGTGCCAGCAGCCTCTTGGCGGGGGGGGGCACCGGGGAGCTGTTTTTT
TRBJ1-4,TRBV7-9,TRBD1,NA,CASSEQGGTNEKLFF,TGTGCCAGCAGCGAACAGGGGGGTACTAATGAAAAACTGTTTTTT
TRBJ2-4,TRBV5-1,TRBD2,NA,CASSSERGGDIQYF,TGCGCCAGCAGCTCGGAACGGGGAGGGGACATTCAGTACTTC
TRBJ1-1,TRBV10-3,NA,NA,CAISRTEMNTEAFF,TGTGCCATCAGTCGGACAGAGATGAACACTGAAGCTTTCTTT
TRBJ2-3,TRBV29-1,TRBD2,NA,CSTKRTSGPDTQYF,TGCAGCACAAAACGGACTAGTGGGCCGGATACGCAGTATTTT
TRBJ2-1,TRBV5-1,TRBD2,NA,CASSWPGEDLAGGLDEQFF,TGCGCCAGCAGCTGGCCTGGGGAGGATCTAGCGGGAGGATTGGATGAGCAGTTCTTC
TRBJ1-4,TRBV28,NA,NA,CASRLRRTVGRGEKLFF,TGTGCCAGCAGATTGAGACGGACAGTGGGGAGAGGGGAAAAACTGTTTTTT
TRBJ1-1,TRBV5-5,NA,NA,CASSLRDTNTEAFF,TGTGCCAGCAGCTTGCGAGACACTAACACTGAAGCTTTCTTT
TRBJ1-5,TRBV28,TRBD1,NA,CASTGQGNQPQHF,TGTGCCAGCACTGGACAGGGCAATCAGCCCCAGCATTTT
TRBJ2-1,TRBV6-2/TRBV6-3,NA,NA,CASSYSGGSYNEQFF,TGTGCCAGCAGTTACTCCGGGGGCTCCTACAATGAGCAGTTCTTC
TRBJ1-2,TRBV19,TRBD1,NA,CASKPDRIPNYGYTF,TGTGCCAGTAAACCGGACAGGATTCCTAACTATGGCTACACCTTC
TRBJ2-7,TRBV7-6,NA,NA,CASSLELIGAGPYEQYF,TGTGCCAGCAGCTTAGAATTGATTGGGGCCGGACCCTACGAGCAGTACTTC
TRBJ1-2,TRBV28,TRBD1,NA,CATDETGAGKYGYTF,TGTGCCACCGACGAGACAGGGGCAGGAAAGTATGGCTACACCTTC
TRBJ2-3,TRBV6-5,NA,few,CASSYEGQDTQYF,TGTGCCAGCAGTTATGAGGGACAAGATACGCAGTATTTT
TRBJ2-4,TRBV5-1,TRBD1,once,CASSPAGTGPMSRNIQYF,TGCGCCAGCAGCCCTGCGGGGACAGGGCCCATGAGTCGAAACATTCAGTACTTC
TRBJ1-5,TRBV2,NA,NA,CASSERTGREQPQHF,TGTGCCAGCAGCGAGCGCACAGGGAGGGAACAGCCCCAGCATTTT
TRBJ2-7,TRBV4-1,NA,NA,CASSQTGLAPYEQYF,TGCGCCAGCAGCCAAACCGGCCTAGCGCCCTACGAGCAGTACTTC
TRBJ1-2,TRBV6-5,NA,once,CASSKTDGSGYTF,TGTGCCAGCAGCAAGACTGACGGATCTGGCTACACCTTC
TRBJ1-1,TRBV10-2,NA,NA,CAIMNGNTEAFF,TGCGCCATTATGAACGGGAACACTGAAGCTTTCTTT
TRBJ1-2,TRBV19,TRBD1,NA,CASSSWTGGALIYGYTF,TGTGCCAGTAGTTCGTGGACAGGGGGCGCCTTAATCTATGGCTACACCTTC
TRBJ2-2,TRBV9,NA,NA,CASSGSLGRGTGELFF,TGTGCCAGCAGCGGTTCCCTGGGGAGAGGAACCGGGGAGCTGTTTTTT
TRBJ2-7,TRBV6-5,NA,NA,CASSYPDGQAAEQYF,TGTGCCAGCAGTTACCCCGACGGTCAAGCGGCCGAGCAGTACTTC
TRBJ2-1,TRBV2,NA,NA,CASIGQGLNNEQFF,TGTGCCAGCATCGGACAGGGACTAAACAATGAGCAGTTCTTC
TRBJ2-7,TRBV3-1/TRBV3-2,TRBD2,NA,CASSHPGLAGGPRAGEQYF,TGTGCCAGCAGCCACCCGGGACTAGCGGGGGGCCCGCGGGCGGGCGAGCAGTACTTC
TRBJ2-7,TRBV2,TRBD2,NA,CASLTSGRDPYEQYF,TGTGCCAGTCTAACTAGCGGGAGAGATCCCTACGAGCAGTACTTC
TRBJ2-7,TRBV2,NA,NA,CASGGTNSYEQYF,TGTGCCAGCGGGGGCACAAACTCCTACGAGCAGTACTTC
TRBJ1-2,TRBV7-9,NA,NA,CASSLGAGPGGYTF,TGTGCCAGCAGCTTAGGGGCGGGCCCGGGAGGCTACACCTTC
TRBJ1-2,TRBV6-6,TRBD1,NA,CASSRTGSNYGYTF,TGTGCCAGCAGTCGGACAGGGAGTAACTATGGCTACACCTTC
TRBJ1-1,TRBV7-6,NA,NA,CASSLDGQNLMNTEAFF,TGTGCCAGCAGCTTGGATGGACAAAACCTAATGAACACTGAAGCTTTCTTT
TRBJ2-2,TRBV2,NA,NA,CASWELATNTGELFF,TGTGCCAGCTGGGAACTAGCTACGAACACCGGGGAGCTGTTTTTT
TRBJ2-5,TRBV6-5,NA,NA,CASTSSQETQYF,TGTGCCAGCACCTCCAGCCAAGAGACCCAGTACTTC
TRBJ2-1,TRBV7-2,NA,once,CASSLVDRLGNEQFF,TGTGCCAGCAGCTTAGTAGACCGACTGGGCAATGAGCAGTTCTTC
TRBJ2-3,TRBV5-4,NA,NA,CASRRLGDTSTDTQYF,TGTGCCAGCAGACGGTTAGGGGATACTAGCACAGATACGCAGTATTTT
TRBJ2-7,TRBV4-1,NA,NA,CASSFTVTYEQYF,TGCGCCAGCAGCTTCACAGTCACCTACGAGCAGTACTTC
TRBJ2-3,TRBV29-1,NA,NA,CSVEIRFTGTDTQYF,TGCAGCGTTGAAATTCGGTTCACTGGCACAGATACGCAGTATTTT
TRBJ2-1,TRBV2,NA,NA,CASRVGGLYNEQFF,TGTGCCAGCAGGGTCGGGGGTCTCTACAATGAGCAGTTCTTC
TRBJ1-1,TRBV10-2,NA,once,CASKAGVNTEAFF,TGCGCCAGCAAGGCAGGGGTGAACACTGAAGCTTTCTTT